This TCR beta chain was captured in a study of blood T cell repertoires in COVID-19. For the study at large: The study drew acute and convalescent COVID-19 samples from the United States, Italy and Spain. PBMCs, B-cell-depleted T cells, or T cells were the source of the cDNA or gDNA that made up the material.

The CDR3 contains 15 residues. V lost 0 bases, J lost 2 bases, and 6 bases lay in between. Germline V gene lookup returns CDR1 SGHNT and CDR2 YYREEE (reference sequence). Authors' data handling: Estimation of nucleated cell counts relied on the amplification of reference gene primers. The method was immunoSEQ multiplex PCR; TCRdb's version includes in-frame clones alone and lacks a portion of them. V, J and clone size reflect that table, while D and trimming were determined from the DNA. The sample includes 230,000 or so clones, approximately 84% of them seen just once. The sample comprised peripheral blood. This clonotype originated in a man aged 35 to 55 with active or convalescent COVID-19. The V call is TRBV5-4, the J call TRBJ1-6; D possibly corresponds to TRBD1 (5 bases). As DNA, the CDR3 is TGTGCCAGCAGCTTGGGGGGCGCCTATAATTCACCCCTCCACTTT. It encodes CASSLGGAYNSPLHF.